This T cell receptor beta chain was found in a study of blood T cells in healthy people across ages. The study's findings and limits: Strong correlation existed between TCR beta diversity and naive T cell percentage.

Comment on this clonotype: What it binds is unknown.

Germline trimming cut 5 bases from V and 6 bases from J; bases unmatched to any gene: 6. This CDR3 region has 14 residues. CDR1 and CDR2 from the germline V gene are SGHAT and FQDESV (reference sequence). Then a second PCR, running roughly 7 to 11 cycles, was carried out with a sample-barcoded 5' primer and a J-beta primer mix. From the 5' RACE reads, TCRdb called clonotypes with MiXCR, one entry per CDR3 protein. The table has about 930,000 distinct CDR3 sequences, almost 30% seen once. Separately, the same data were catalogued under a study of T cells of mothers and their children. That work states: Inherited differences only slightly affect thymic shaping of TCR recombination output.

Input material: blood. The chain is built from TRBV11-1 and TRBJ2-1, with 8 bases identical to TRBD1. The clonotype originates from a woman aged 40 to 50 in good health. The CDR3 region is CASSGQGRFNEQFF. The CDR3 DNA is TGTGCCAGCAGCGGACAGGGAAGGTTCAATGAGCAGTTCTTC.